This TCR beta chain was obtained from a study of regulatory T cells in long-lasting Graves disease. The overall study: With positive TSH receptor antibodies and over 5 years of antithyroid drugs, Graves' disease was considered persistent. Whole-study results and caveats: Lower TCR diversity characterized persistent Graves' patients relative to newly diagnosed patients. The study found TRBV28, TRBJ1-2 and TRBJ2-5 favored in persistent disease.

Per the germline V gene, CDR1 is SGHDT and CDR2 is YYEEEE. Trimming pared 3 bases from V and 4 bases from J, leaving 16 bases between. The CDR3 totals 15 residues. This clonotype was counted between two and nine times. Antigen: not known. Specified time point: persistent/refractory GD, antithyroid drugs over 5 years with positive TRAb. Construction of the TCR library relied on RNA isolated from PBMCs. CDR3-region Arm-PCR and iRepertoire HTBI primers produced the TCR beta libraries. TCRdb ran MiXCR on the multiplex PCR reads and lists one entry per CDR3 protein. The sample lists over 350,000 distinct CDR3 sequences, about 20% occurring once.

The sequence was collected from a female donor with Graves disease. V is TRBV5-6 and J is TRBJ1-1, with a possible D match to TRBD1 (5 bases). Sequenced here: peripheral blood mononuclear cells (PBMCs), sampled when the disease was refractory, from a patient treated with antithyroid drugs. CDR3 sequence reads: CASSSWRTQGTEAFF. CDR3 sequence (DNA): TGTGCCAGCAGCTCCTGGCGGACTCAGGGCACTGAAGCTTTCTTT.